These T cell receptor beta chains were read from a single sample in a study of beta chain features in type 1 diabetes. The assay was immunoSEQ multiplex PCR, and TCRdb's table has in-frame clones only and misses some. The sample holds 300,000 to 400,000 clones, about 10% seen once. Source material: central memory CD4+ T cells from blood. These TCRs come from a young man with type 1 diabetes. Each CDR3 is given with its conserved first and last residue.

cdr3_length j_call v_call cdr3_aa
15 TRBJ2-1 TRBV11-1 CASSFLAGANNEQFF
16 TRBJ2-1 TRBV7-3 CASSSTSSGTYNEQFF
15 TRBJ1-5 TRBV27 CASSFGVAGNQPQHF
14 TRBJ2-7 TRBV5-1 CASSLYVGGDEQYF
10 TRBJ1-2 TRBV7-6 CASGSYGYTF
18 TRBJ2-1 TRBV7-3 CASSLPIRLAGVRNEQFF
15 TRBJ1-2 TRBV13 CASSEARSFVYGYTF
17 TRBJ1-2 TRBV4-1 CASSQDPTGDTNYGYTF
11 TRBJ1-4 TRBV7-9 CASSFNEKLFF
16 TRBJ1-2 TRBV5-4 CASSPLGTGDNYGYTF
15 TRBJ2-1 TRBV11-3 CASSPFEGPYNEQFF
15 TRBJ1-2 TRBV28 CASSQSDRRAYGYTF
16 TRBJ2-3 TRBV4-1 CASSQGRAGGRDTQYF
13 TRBJ2-3 TRBV5-1 CASSPGGADTQYF
15 TRBJ1-1 TRBV5-1 CASSLGPTGGSEAFF
15 TRBJ2-7 TRBV6-6 CASSLTGEGSYEQYF
15 TRBJ1-2 TRBV5-4 CASSGTGGPAYGYTF
16 TRBJ2-3 TRBV28 CASSPPWGGRTDTQYF
16 TRBJ2-1 TRBV6-1 CASSDSRANVYNEQFF
16 TRBJ2-1 TRBV28 CASSGFLAGSYNEQFF
17 TRBJ2-1 TRBV13 CASSLAGLGSSYNEQFF
16 TRBJ2-2 TRBV5-1 CASSIGQGTSTGELFF
12 TRBJ1-5 TRBV2 CASSEYRQPQHF
14 TRBJ2-7 TRBV4-2 CASSPGQRSYEQYF
13 TRBJ2-3 TRBV12-5 CASGLEMSDTQYF
15 TRBJ2-5 TRBV18 CASSPWASGRETQYF
12 TRBJ1-2 TRBV7-2 CASSLEIRGYTF